Presented here are 17 T cell receptor beta chains from one specimen sequenced in a study of CD8 T cells in ankylosing spondylitis. TCRdb re-called the 5' RACE reads through MiXCR, storing one row per CDR3 protein. The sample includes more than 25,000 distinct CDR3 sequences, 13% to 15% of them seen just once. Sequences were obtained from blood. These receptors all come from a male donor with ankylosing spondylitis or in good health (not recorded which).

J is TRBJ2-2 and V is TRBV2; possibly TRBD1 for D (5 bases). V was cut by 0 bases and J by 4 bases, with 9 bases left in between. The CDR3 runs to 15 residues. Per the germline V gene, CDR1 is SNHLY and CDR2 is FYNNEI. The CDR3 DNA reads as TGTGCCAGCAGTGAAGCAGGGGTGGTCACCGGGGAGCTGTTTTTT. Protein sequence: CASSEAGVVTGELFF.

J is TRBJ2-3 and V is TRBV3-1, with a tentative D call TRBD2 (7 bases). Per the germline V gene, CDR1 is LGHDT and CDR2 is YNNKEL (reference sequence). The CDR3 totals 15 residues. V dropped 4 bases and J dropped 6 bases, with 17 bases sitting between them. This CDR3 reads CASSPGGGAGDTQYF. The CDR3 DNA sequence: TGTGCCAGCAGCCCAGGAGGGGGGGCGGGGGATACGCAGTATTTT.

Only a few counts were recorded for this clonotype. The V and J genes are TRBV28 and TRBJ2-2; possible D gene TRBD1, 6 bases. Per germline, CDR1 MDHEN and CDR2 SYDVKM. The CDR3 is 16 residues long. Between the trimmed V and J ends, which lost 3 bases and 0 bases, there was a span of 11 bases. CDR3 sequence (DNA): TGTGCCAGCAGTTTTATGCGGACAGCGAACACCGGGGAGCTGTTTTTT. This encodes CASSFMRTANTGELFF.

The rearrangement joins TRBV21-1 to TRBJ2-7; no check of the table's D call, TRBD1, against the DNA was made. TRBV21-1 is noted as a pseudogene. The CDR3 has 13 amino acids. CDR3 loop: CASSPEGGYEQYF. CDR3 in DNA: TGTGCCAGCAGCCCCGAAGGGGGGTACGAGCAGTACTTC.

This clonotype was observed a handful of times. The V call is TRBV12-3 or TRBV12-4, the J call TRBJ2-2; 12 nucleotides match TRBD1. V was pared by 8 bases and J by 6 bases, with 13 bases of the junction left unmatched. CDR3 length: 17 amino acids. This CDR3 reads CASAPGTGGEGAGELFF. Here the CDR3 DNA reads TGTGCCAGCGCACCCGGGACAGGGGGCGAGGGCGCCGGGGAGCTGTTTTTT.

This chain links TRBV7-2 with TRBJ1-5; D might be TRBD1 (5 bases). Between the trimmed V and J ends, which lost 1 base and 7 bases, there was a span of 8 bases. The CDR3 extends over 13 amino acids. Germline V gene sequence: CDR1 SGHTA, CDR2 FQGNSA. CDR3: CASSLGGGQPQHF. Written as DNA, the CDR3 is TGTGCCAGCAGCTTAGGCGGGGGGCAGCCCCAGCATTTT.

This clonotype has more than one count but fewer than ten. The genes are TRBV7-9 and TRBJ1-1; possibly TRBD1 for D (5 bases). CDR1 and CDR2 (germline): SEHNR, FQNEAQ (reference sequence). The length of the CDR3 is 14 residues. V shed 4 bases and J shed 5 bases, with 14 bases lying between them. The DNA for the CDR3 is TGTGCCAGCAGCTGGACACGGGGGGGTACTGAAGCTTTCTTT. Residues: CASSWTRGGTEAFF.

This clonotype was picked up many times. The V and J genes are TRBV12-3 or TRBV12-4 and TRBJ2-6; no definite D call. Between the trimmed V and J ends, which lost 3 bases and 2 bases, there was a span of 11 bases. The CDR3 runs to 16 residues. CDR3 nucleotide sequence: TGTGCCAGCAGTTTGGGTAATCCGGCTGGGGCCAACGTCCTGACTTTC. Protein: CASSLGNPAGANVLTF.

This clonotype has just a few counts. The V and J genes are TRBV5-1 and TRBJ2-3, with a possible D match to TRBD2 (6 bases). Looked up from germline, CDR1 is SGHRS and CDR2 is YFSETQ. This CDR3 is built from 14 residues. V was shortened by 2 bases and J by 1 base, with 8 bases between the two germline ends. The CDR3 sequence: CASSLSGGTDTQYF. The CDR3 DNA reads TGCGCCAGCAGCTTATCGGGGGGCACAGATACGCAGTATTTT.

This clonotype was recorded a few times. The gene calls are TRBV7-2 and TRBJ2-2, with TRBD2 matching 7 bases. V lost 4 bases to trimming and J lost 5 bases; unmatched junction nucleotides: 7. Germline CDR1 reads SGHTA; CDR2 reads FQGNSA. This CDR3 comprises 15 residues. The CDR3 coding sequence is TGTGCCAGCAGCTCGCCGGGGGGTCCGACCGGGGAGCTGTTTTTT. Translation gives CASSSPGGPTGELFF.

This clonotype was observed at least ten times. The V call is TRBV20-1, the J call TRBJ2-2; D is possibly TRBD2 (7 bases). The V end lost 5 bases, the J end lost 6 bases, and 16 bases lay between the germline ends. CDR3 length equals 14 residues. Germline assignment: CDR1 DFQATT and CDR2 SNEGSKA (reference sequence). The CDR3 bases are TGCAGTGCTTTGGACAGCCGGGAGGCCGGGGAGCTGTTTTTT. Translation gives CSALDSREAGELFF.

This clonotype was seen a handful of times. The chain uses TRBV7-2 and TRBJ2-1, with D maybe TRBD2 (5 bases). The CDR3 spans 13 residues. Trimming cost V 1 base and J 15 bases, with 16 bases left between them. Germline CDR1 SGHTA, CDR2 FQGNSA. The CDR3 reads CASSLVSSPKRFF. DNA of the CDR3: TGTGCCAGCAGCTTAGTTTCTAGCCCGAAGCGGTTCTTC.

This clonotype was counted only a few times. The rearrangement joins TRBV14 to TRBJ2-3; TRBD1 matches 7 bases. In germline, CDR1 is SGHDN, CDR2 FVKESK. This CDR3 has 15 amino acids. V was clipped by 3 bases and J by 2 bases; unmatched bases: 5. CDR3 sequence: CASSQKDRLTDTQYF. In nucleotides, the CDR3 is TGTGCCAGCAGCCAGAAGGACAGGCTCACAGATACGCAGTATTTT.

This clonotype was counted many times. J is TRBJ2-5 and V is TRBV6-6; 11 bases are a match to TRBD1. The CDR3 has 14 residues. V trimming: 7 bases; J trimming: 4 bases; junction bases outside the gene matches: 5. Germline V gives CDR1 MNHNY, CDR2 SVGAGI (reference sequence). In DNA form, the CDR3 reads TGTGCCAGCACCTCCGGGACAGGGGGAGAGACCCAGTACTTC. The encoded protein is CASTSGTGGETQYF.

This clonotype was counted between two and nine times. Here the CDR3 DNA reads TGTGCCAGCAGCCCCGGCCCGACAGGGGGCAACACTGAAGCTTTCTTT. It translates to CASSPGPTGGNTEAFF. The chain combines TRBV7-9 with TRBJ1-1, with 10 positions matching TRBD1. The germline V gene encodes CDR1 SEHNR and CDR2 FQNEAQ (reference sequence). The V gene end was trimmed by 5 bases and the J gene end by 2 bases; junction bases not matched to a gene: 8. The CDR3 sequence is 16 residues long.

The rearrangement joins TRBV12-3 or TRBV12-4 to TRBJ2-1, with 8 positions matching TRBD2. The CDR3 is 15 amino acids. J gave up 8 bases and V 3 bases, and 9 bases lay outside the gene matches. Written as DNA, the CDR3 is TGTGCCAGCAGTTTTATGGCGGGAGGCCCCGATGAGCAGTTCTTC. The encoded protein is CASSFMAGGPDEQFF.

This clonotype has more than one count but fewer than ten. CDR3 bases: TGTGCCAGCAGCTTGGCAGTTTACAATGAGCAGTTCTTC. Translated, it gives CASSLAVYNEQFF. V gene TRBV7-9 combines with J gene TRBJ2-1; D is unclear. From germline, CDR1 is SEHNR and CDR2 FQNEAQ (reference sequence). CDR3 length: 13 amino acids. Trimming stripped 3 bases from V and 4 bases from J, with 7 bases between.